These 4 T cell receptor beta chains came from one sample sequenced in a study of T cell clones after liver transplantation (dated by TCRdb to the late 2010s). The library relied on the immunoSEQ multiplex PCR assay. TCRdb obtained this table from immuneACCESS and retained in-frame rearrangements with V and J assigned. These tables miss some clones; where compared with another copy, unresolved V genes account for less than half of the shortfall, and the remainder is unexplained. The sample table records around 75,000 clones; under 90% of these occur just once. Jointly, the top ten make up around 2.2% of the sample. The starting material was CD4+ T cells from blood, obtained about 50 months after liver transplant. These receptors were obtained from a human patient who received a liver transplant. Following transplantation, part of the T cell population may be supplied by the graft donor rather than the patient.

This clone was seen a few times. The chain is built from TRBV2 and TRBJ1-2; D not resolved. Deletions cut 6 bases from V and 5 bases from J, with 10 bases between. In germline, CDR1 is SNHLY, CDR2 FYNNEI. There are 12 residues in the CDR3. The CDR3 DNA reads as TGTGCCAGCAGAGCGGTGACTTATGGCTACACCTTC. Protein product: CASRAVTYGYTF.

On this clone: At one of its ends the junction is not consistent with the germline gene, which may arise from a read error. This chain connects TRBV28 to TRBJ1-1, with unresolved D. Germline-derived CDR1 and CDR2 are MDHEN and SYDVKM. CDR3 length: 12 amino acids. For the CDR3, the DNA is TGTGCCAGCAGTCTCCTGTCGAATAGATGGGTCTTT. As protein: CASSLLSNRWVF.

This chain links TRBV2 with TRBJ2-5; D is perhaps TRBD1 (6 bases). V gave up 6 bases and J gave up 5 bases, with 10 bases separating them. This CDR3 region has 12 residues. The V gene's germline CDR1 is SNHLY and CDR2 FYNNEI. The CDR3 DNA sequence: TGTGCCAGCAGGGGGGCCGCGGAGACCCAGTACTTC. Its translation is CASRGAAETQYF.

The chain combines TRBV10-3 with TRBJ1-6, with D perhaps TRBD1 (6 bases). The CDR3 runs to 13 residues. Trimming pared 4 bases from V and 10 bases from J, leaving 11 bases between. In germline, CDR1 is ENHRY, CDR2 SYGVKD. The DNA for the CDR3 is TGTGCCATCAGTGTCGAGGGGGGCTCACCCCTCCACTTT. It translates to CAISVEGGSPLHF.